The rows below give T cell receptor beta chains drawn from one sample of a study of T-cell reconstitution after alpha-beta-depleted transplantation in children. Each CDR3 protein gets one entry after TCRdb re-called the PCR reads with MiXCR. The sample consists of hundreds of thousands of distinct CDR3 sequences, roughly 23% of them appearing once. Material: PBMCs, mostly from graft donor cells, obtained 360 days after TCRalphabeta/CD19-depleted stem cell transplant. These receptor sequences come from a boy under two years old who had a stem cell transplant for acute myeloid leukemia, so the T cells may come from the graft donor. CDR3s include the opening cysteine and the closing phenylalanine or tryptophan. D genes are given only for firm matches. Expanded clones get a size class; other rows say once, few or many, or leave the size out.

j_call	d_call	v_call	clone_size	cdr3_aa	cdr3_nt
TRBJ2-1	TRBD2	TRBV7-9	many	CASSRTSGSYNEQFF	TGTGCCAGCAGCCGAACTAGCGGCTCCTACAATGAGCAGTTCTTC
TRBJ2-3	TRBD2	TRBV20-1	few	CSAGGLASADTQYF	TGCAGTGCCGGGGGACTAGCTTCGGCAGATACGCAGTATTTT
TRBJ1-2	NA	TRBV20-1	NA	CSARSALYYGYTF	TGCAGTGCTAGGTCGGCACTCTATTATGGCTACACCTTC
TRBJ1-1	NA	TRBV29-1	few	CSVQGPNTEAFF	TGCAGCGTACAGGGCCCCAACACTGAAGCTTTCTTT
TRBJ2-1	TRBD1	TRBV29-1	many	CSVRDRVLYEQFF	TGCAGCGTCCGGGACAGGGTCTTGTATGAGCAGTTCTTC
TRBJ2-1	TRBD1	TRBV29-1	many	CSVELGDRGVNEQFF	TGCAGCGTTGAGTTAGGGGACAGGGGAGTCAATGAGCAGTTCTTC
TRBJ2-1	NA	TRBV4-1	NA	CASSSVSAGDEQFF	TGCGCCAGCAGCTCAGTCAGCGCCGGCGATGAGCAGTTCTTC
TRBJ2-3	NA	TRBV20-1	few	CSARDQGRTDTQYF	TGCAGTGCTAGGGACCAGGGGAGGACAGATACGCAGTATTTT
TRBJ2-4	TRBD1	TRBV7-2	many	CASSVRTGLAKNIQYF	TGTGCCAGCAGCGTAAGGACAGGGCTAGCCAAAAACATTCAGTACTTC
TRBJ1-1	NA	TRBV7-6	NA	CASSLARGMNTEAFF	TGTGCCAGCAGCTTAGCTAGGGGGATGAACACTGAAGCTTTCTTT
TRBJ2-2	TRBD1	TRBV29-1	many	CSVEKTGTGELFF	TGCAGCGTTGAGAAGACAGGGACCGGGGAGCTGTTTTTT
TRBJ2-3	NA	TRBV20-1	NA	CSAPELGAIRDTQYF	TGCAGTGCCCCCGAACTCGGAGCTATTCGGGATACGCAGTATTTT
TRBJ1-1	NA	TRBV7-9	NA	CASSLVWEAFF	TGTGCCAGCAGCTTAGTGTGGGAAGCTTTCTTT
TRBJ2-2	TRBD1	TRBV5-1	few	CASSQTGDPDTGELFF	TGCGCCAGCAGTCAGACAGGGGACCCAGACACCGGGGAGCTGTTTTTT
TRBJ1-1	TRBD1	TRBV29-1	few	CSGKTGEWDTEAFF	TGCAGCGGCAAAACAGGGGAGTGGGACACTGAAGCTTTCTTT
TRBJ2-3	TRBD2	TRBV11-2	NA	CASSLRGGPSADTQYF	TGTGCCAGCAGCCTACGGGGGGGGCCGTCCGCAGATACGCAGTATTTT
TRBJ2-5	TRBD1	TRBV29-1	many	CSVDRGQQETQYF	TGCAGCGTTGACAGGGGACAGCAAGAGACCCAGTACTTC
TRBJ2-1	TRBD2	TRBV6-5	few	CASSYGRLATSSYNEQFF	TGTGCCAGCAGTTACGGTCGACTAGCGACGAGCTCCTACAATGAGCAGTTCTTC
TRBJ1-5	NA	TRBV20-1	NA	CSARGKRQSNQPQHF	TGCAGTGCTAGGGGCAAACGACAGAGCAATCAGCCCCAGCATTTT
TRBJ2-5	TRBD1	TRBV13	few	CASSESRGQLETQYF	TGTGCCAGCAGCGAGTCCCGGGGACAGCTAGAGACCCAGTACTTC
TRBJ2-4	TRBD1	TRBV20-1	NA	CSAGQGALSKNIQYF	TGCAGTGCTGGACAGGGGGCTCTATCCAAAAACATTCAGTACTTC
TRBJ2-1	NA	TRBV3-1	NA	CASSQSPGRKFF	TGTGCCAGCAGCCAGTCTCCAGGGAGAAAGTTCTTC
TRBJ2-7	NA	TRBV6-5	few	CASSYSSRHEQYF	TGTGCCAGCAGTTACTCGTCCAGGCACGAGCAGTACTTC
TRBJ2-1	TRBD2	TRBV7-2	many	CASRTSGGGNEQFF	TGTGCCAGCAGGACTAGCGGGGGTGGGAATGAGCAGTTCTTC
TRBJ2-5	NA	TRBV29-1	many	CSVQGMIRETQYF	TGCAGCGTTCAGGGGATGATCCGCGAGACCCAGTACTTC
TRBJ2-1	TRBD2	TRBV11-1	NA	CASSLDSGLAGESSYNEQFF	TGTGCCAGCAGCTTAGATTCGGGACTAGCGGGGGAGAGCTCCTACAATGAGCAGTTCTTC
TRBJ2-3	TRBD2	TRBV28	few	CASSFGRRGDPTDTQYF	TGTGCCAGCAGTTTCGGACGGCGGGGGGACCCCACAGATACGCAGTATTTT
TRBJ2-2	NA	TRBV20-1	NA	CSARGGVPNTGELFF	TGCAGTGCACGAGGGGGGGTTCCGAACACCGGGGAGCTGTTTTTT
TRBJ1-4	NA	TRBV20-1	many	CSARNGAPSNEKLFF	TGCAGTGCTAGAAACGGGGCCCCCTCCAATGAAAAACTGTTTTTT
TRBJ2-1	TRBD1	TRBV7-2	many	CASSLEQGTNNEQFF	TGTGCCAGCAGCTTAGAACAGGGGACCAACAATGAGCAGTTCTTC
TRBJ2-7	NA	TRBV7-9	NA	CASDGGRAYEQYF	TGTGCCAGCGATGGGGGGCGCGCCTACGAGCAGTACTTC
TRBJ2-7	TRBD1	TRBV4-3	many	CASSQAVQGWEQYF	TGCGCCAGCAGCCAAGCGGTACAGGGGTGGGAGCAGTACTTC
TRBJ2-3	NA	TRBV7-2	NA	CASSLVRAATDTQYF	TGTGCCAGCAGCTTAGTCAGAGCTGCCACAGATACGCAGTATTTT